This T cell receptor beta chain was documented in a study of OX40 agonist ivuxolimab in advanced cancers. Findings and caveats of the study: The CD4+ and CD8+ T cells in the blood had expanded clonally by week 6 at 0.1 to 3.0 mg/kg. Expanded clones belonging to CD8+ T cells outnumbered, on average, those of CD4+.

On this clone: Antigen unknown.

Drawing of blood for sampling happened at baseline, at cycle 4 day 1, and at cycle 7 day 1. Assay: immunoSEQ multiplex PCR; the TCRdb copy retains only in-frame clones and omits some. The table records some 15,000 clones, about four fifths of them present only once. The germline V and J ends were trimmed by 2 bases and 3 bases, with 7 bases remaining between them. Germline V CDR1 and CDR2: MNHEY, SMNVEV (reference sequence). The CDR3 has 13 amino acids. The specimen was CD4+ or CD8+ T cells sorted from blood, collected in a trial of the OX40 agonist ivuxolimab. V is TRBV27 and J is TRBJ1-2; TRBD1 is a possible D gene (6 bases). This clonotype was sampled from an adult with an advanced solid tumor such as melanoma, head and neck, liver or kidney cancer. This chain's CDR3 is CASSLPGDYGYTF. The CDR3 region has the DNA TGTGCCAGCAGTTTACCAGGGGACTATGGCTACACCTTC.